This TCR beta chain came from a study of cytomegalovirus exposure and HLA in healthy donors. Nominally healthy donors were sampled, though unrecorded immune exposures were likely. A note on this clone: Its antigen is as yet unknown.

Overall study findings and caveats: Published work reported that the classifier diagnosed cytomegalovirus status with high specificity and sensitivity.

The PCR was carried out with 60 Vbeta primers and 13 Jbeta primers. Measured with immunoSEQ multiplex PCR; TCRdb has only the in-frame clones, and not every one. In the table there are some 140,000 clones, around 79% of which are singletons. Sequenced material: PBMCs. The receptor was isolated from a woman aged 45 to 65 in good health and CMV-seropositive.

This CDR3 reads CAISDTQGGNQPQHF. CDR3 nucleotide sequence: TGTGCCATCAGTGATACACAGGGCGGGAATCAGCCCCAGCATTTT. This rearrangement joins TRBV10-3 to TRBJ1-5; tentatively, D is TRBD1 (6 bases). The CDR3 covers 15 residues. V shed 3 bases and J shed 4 bases, with 13 bases lying between them. The germline V gene encodes CDR1 ENHRY and CDR2 SYGVKD.